The 19 T cell receptor beta chains presented below share a single source sample, sequenced in a study of blood T cell repertoires in COVID-19. Sequencing was performed with immunoSEQ multiplex PCR; in TCRdb, only in-frame clones are kept and a portion is missing. The table has roughly 55,000 clones, around 77% seen once; the top ten hold 3.2%. Sequencing was performed on peripheral blood. These receptors came from a man aged 55 to 69 with acute or convalescent COVID-19.

The chain employs TRBV2 and TRBJ1-2; D call uncertain. V lost 7 bases and J 2 bases, leaving 17 bases between the germline ends. The CDR3 is 15 amino acids. Germline CDR1 is SNHLY and CDR2 is FYNNEI. Here the CDR3 DNA reads TGTGCCAGCATCCGTTTGGGCGTTTGGAACTATGGCTACACCTTC. Protein: CASIRLGVWNYGYTF.

The J gene is TRBJ1-2, the V gene TRBV13, with 8 bases that match TRBD1. The V gene's germline CDR1 is PRHDT and CDR2 FYEKMQ (reference sequence). V shed 5 bases and J 4 bases; nucleotides not matched to a gene: 3. The CDR3 consists of 13 residues. CDR3 amino acids: CASSQQGGYGYTF. For the CDR3, the DNA is TGTGCCAGCAGCCAACAGGGGGGCTATGGCTACACCTTC.

The chain couples TRBV13 to TRBJ1-2, with D possibly matching TRBD1 (6 bases). CDR1 and CDR2 (germline): PRHDT, FYEKMQ (reference sequence). Trimming cost V 5 bases and J 4 bases, with 11 bases left between them. The CDR3 length is 13 residues. This CDR3 reads CASSRGQSYGYTF. The CDR3 bases are TGTGCCAGCAGCCGAGGACAGTCCTATGGCTACACCTTC.

The chain recombines TRBV2 with TRBJ2-5; 9 positions agree with TRBD2. The V and J ends lost 9 bases and 5 bases, in that order; junction bases with no gene match: 4. The CDR3 extends over 12 amino acids. CDR1 is SNHLY, CDR2 FYNNEI, per germline. The CDR3 DNA follows: TGTGCCAGTCGCGGGGGGGCCGAGACCCAGTACTTC. Its translation is CASRGGAETQYF.

This chain joins TRBV27 and TRBJ1-6; 8 bases are shared with TRBD1. Germline V gene sequence: CDR1 MNHEY, CDR2 SMNVEV (reference sequence). The length of the CDR3 is 15 residues. Germline trimming cut 7 bases from V and 4 bases from J; bases unmatched to any gene: 6. CDR3: CASNRGASYNSPLHF. The CDR3 DNA reads TGTGCCAGCAACAGGGGGGCATCTTATAATTCACCCCTCCACTTT.

The V and J genes are TRBV19 and TRBJ2-5, with 7 bases aligning to TRBD2. The V and J ends lost 3 bases and 4 bases, in that order; junction bases with no gene match: 2. Germline lookup yields CDR1 LNHDA and CDR2 SQIVND (reference sequence). CDR3 length: 13 amino acids. CDR3 in amino acids: CASSIGRGETQYF. DNA of the CDR3: TGTGCCAGTAGTATTGGGAGGGGAGAGACCCAGTACTTC.

This clone is deemed medium-sized (0.01 to 0.1%). The chain joins TRBV11-2 to TRBJ2-3; 8 nucleotides agree with TRBD2. The CDR3 spans 14 residues. Germline CDR1 and CDR2: SGHAT and FQNNGV. V was clipped by 0 bases and J by 7 bases; unmatched bases: 3. The CDR3 spells CASSLERGENTQYF. The CDR3, as DNA: TGTGCCAGCAGCTTAGAGCGGGGGGAAAATACGCAGTATTTT.

The chain joins TRBV19 to TRBJ1-5; TRBD1 matches at 7 bases. Germline CDR1 LNHDA, CDR2 SQIVND (reference sequence). The CDR3 loop spans 16 amino acids. V gave up 1 base and J gave up 3 bases; unmatched junction bases: 6. The CDR3 is CASSIVRGRTNQPQHF. The DNA for the CDR3 is TGTGCCAGTAGTATAGTGAGGGGGCGTACCAATCAGCCCCAGCATTTT. Complete variable domain (other parts from reference TRBV19 and TRBJ1-5): DGGITQSPKYLFRKEGQNVTLSCEQNLNHDAMYWYRQDPGQGLRLIYYSQIVNDFQKGDIAEGYSVSREKKESFPLTVTSAQKNPTAFYLCASSIVRGRTNQPQHFGDGTRLSIL.

This sequence joins TRBV12-3 or TRBV12-4 and TRBJ2-7; D remains ambiguous. Trimming stripped 1 base from V and 5 bases from J, with 9 bases between. The length of the CDR3 is 13 residues. For the CDR3, the DNA is TGTGCCAGCAGTTTAGGGCAGGCTGACGAGCAGTACTTC. This gives the protein CASSLGQADEQYF.

The V call is TRBV15, the J call TRBJ1-5; tentative D call: TRBD1 (6 bases). Trimming shortened V by 5 bases and J by 4 bases, and 21 bases separated the two germline ends. Germline-derived CDR1 and CDR2 are LNHNV and YYDKDF (reference sequence). This CDR3 has 17 amino acids. The CDR3 bases are TGTGCCACCAGCCCTCAAATGAACAACAGGGTAAATCAGCCCCAGCATTTT. Its translation is CATSPQMNNRVNQPQHF.

Comment on this clone: One junction end does not reproduce the germline sequence, and a read error may be involved. The rearrangement joins TRBV4-1 to TRBJ1-5; no clear D gene. Germline CDR1 reads MGHRA; CDR2 reads YSYEKL. The CDR3 is 13 amino acids. The CDR3 coding sequence is TGCGCCACCAGCCTAGAGGGAGGTCAGCCCCAGCATTTT. It codes for CATSLEGGQPQHF.

The CDR3: CASSLPGQGGETQYF. The CDR3 DNA reads as TGCGCCAGCAGCCTGCCGGGACAGGGAGGAGAGACCCAGTACTTC. This chain joins TRBV5-1 and TRBJ2-5; 9 bases align to TRBD1. Germline V gene data show CDR1 as SGHRS and CDR2 as YFSETQ. Unmatched junction bases numbered 8, after V lost 4 bases and J lost 4 bases. The length of the CDR3 is 15 residues.

V gene TRBV4-1 combines with J gene TRBJ1-5; D not certain. V lost 0 bases and J lost 1, with 7 bases in between. This CDR3 has 15 amino acids. The germline CDR1 and CDR2 sequences are MGHRA and YSYEKL. CDR3 in amino acids: CASSQDRRSNQPQHF. CDR3 coding DNA: TGCGCCAGCAGCCAAGATAGGAGAAGCAATCAGCCCCAGCATTTT.

V usage is TRBV20-1 and J usage is TRBJ1-1, with D uncertain. CDR1 DFQATT and CDR2 SNEGSKA come from the germline V gene (reference sequence). There are 11 residues in the CDR3. V lost 5 bases and J lost 8, with 12 bases in between. Written as DNA, the CDR3 is TGCAGTGCTGCCAGGAATTCCGAAGCTTTCTTT. Translating gives CSAARNSEAFF.

The genes are TRBV27 and TRBJ1-1; D is perhaps TRBD1 (5 bases). Germline lookup yields CDR1 MNHEY and CDR2 SMNVEV (reference sequence). The CDR3 runs to 11 residues. V was trimmed by 6 bases and J by 4 bases, leaving 6 bases between them. The CDR3 nucleotides are TGTGCCAGCAGCGGGGGCACTGAAGCTTTCTTT. This codes for CASSGGTEAFF.

The rearrangement links TRBV19 to TRBJ2-7; D gene uncertain. Germline V CDR1 and CDR2: LNHDA, SQIVND (reference sequence). Trimming pared 1 base from V and 6 bases from J, leaving 4 bases between. This CDR3 is 11 amino acids long. The CDR3 reads CASSIGAEQYF. In DNA, the CDR3 is TGTGCCAGTAGTATAGGAGCCGAGCAGTACTTC.

The gene calls are TRBV7-9 and TRBJ2-7, with TRBD2 matching over 10 bases. CDR3 length: 15 residues. Germline trimming cut 3 bases from V and 2 bases from J; bases unmatched to any gene: 4. Germline CDR1 and CDR2: SEHNR and FQNEAQ (reference sequence). Here the CDR3 DNA reads TGTGCCAGCAGCTTCAAAAGCGGGGGGGCCTACGAGCAGTACTTC. Encoded protein: CASSFKSGGAYEQYF. The variable domain in full, completed from reference TRBV7-9 and TRBJ2-7, reads DTGVSQNPRHKITKRGQNVTFRCDPISEHNRLYWYRQTLGQGPEFLTYFQNEAQLEKSRLLSDRFSAERPKGSFSTLEIQRTEQGDSAMYLCASSFKSGGAYEQYFGPGTRLTVT.

V and J are TRBV2 and TRBJ2-7; TRBD2 is a possible D gene (6 bases). Trimming removed 5 bases at V and 2 bases at J, with 13 bases between. The germline gives CDR1 SNHLY, CDR2 FYNNEI. The CDR3 extends over 14 amino acids. The CDR3 sequence is CASSLQGLTYEQYF. In DNA, the CDR3 is TGTGCCAGCAGTCTCCAGGGACTGACCTACGAGCAGTACTTC.

This chain connects TRBV18 to TRBJ2-3; 7 bases line up with TRBD1. This CDR3 has 14 residues. The germline V gene encodes CDR1 KGHSH and CDR2 LQKENI. J lost 2 bases, V lost 3 bases, and 2 bases had no gene match. CDR3 nucleotides: TGTGCCAGCTCACCCACAGGGGTCACAGATACGCAGTATTTT. Protein: CASSPTGVTDTQYF.